This T cell receptor (beta chain) was recorded in a study of OX40 agonist ivuxolimab in advanced cancers. Describing the broader study: The costimulatory receptor OX40 (CD134) was targeted by ivuxolimab, a fully human IgG2 agonistic monoclonal antibody. Intravenous ivuxolimab was administered to patients every 2 weeks at six dose levels: 0.01, 0.1, 0.3, 1.5, 3 and 10 mg/kg. Of the roughly 50 dose-escalation patients, hepatocellular carcinoma was present in around 20, melanoma in about 15, renal cell carcinoma in 9 and head and neck cancer in 9. In the dose-escalation cohort, 82.7% of patients were male, and the mean age was around 60 years, with a range of 23 to 79. Patients were allowed to have had prior anti-PD-1, anti-PD-L1 or anti-CTLA-4 therapy, and 40% to 45% of the dose-escalation patients had been treated with checkpoint inhibitors. Partial responses were achieved by three dose-escalation patients, of whom one had hepatocellular carcinoma and two had cutaneous melanoma. The point of sequencing TCRbeta in the periphery was to test whether ivuxolimab changed TCR sequence diversity and drove clonal T-cell expansion. The paper covers the monotherapy dose-escalation part of the phase I ivuxolimab trial, which included N of about 50 patients. Overall results and qualifications from the work: After ivuxolimab, CD8+ T cells had more expanded clones than CD4+ T cells on average. Which antigens the clonally expanded peripheral T cells were specific for was not determined. Low levels of normalized T-cell clonal expansion were also seen in some patients who did not respond. At doses of 0.1 to 3.0 mg/kg, clonal expansion of both CD4+ and CD8+ blood T cells was observed from baseline to week 6. Partial responders in the 0.1-3.0 mg/kg groups had among the lowest normalized peripheral clonal expansion, especially among CD8+ T cells.

Patients with autoimmune disease history or receiving systemic immunosuppression were excluded from the trial. Peripheral blood for TCR sequencing was collected from all dose cohorts at baseline, on cycle 4 day 1, and on cycle 7 day 1. The samples were drawn from a first-in-human, open-label, multicenter phase I dose-escalation trial of ivuxolimab. Adults with locally advanced or metastatic melanoma, renal cell, hepatocellular, or head and neck squamous cell carcinoma were enrolled in the trial. Before TCR sequencing, CD4+ and CD8+ T cells were separately sorted from peripheral blood. Genomic DNA was isolated from the sorted cells so that the TCRbeta CDR3 region could be sequenced. The immunoSEQ Assay was used to sequence the TCRbeta CDR3 regions. TCRdb limited this immuneACCESS table to in-frame rearrangements with V and J called. A share of clones is missing; checked studies link under half to unresolved V genes, and the rest is unexplained. The sample includes roughly 77,000 clones, with under 85% observed a single time. The top ten clones comprise around 0.51% of the sample.

Worth noting for this clone: The target of this receptor is not known. The input lacks base qualities; no much larger clone sits a single base away.

V sheds 2 bases and J sheds 2 bases, leaving 10 bases between their ends. CDR3 length: 16 amino acids, cysteine to phenylalanine. The DNA shown is the 48-base CDR3, in frame from base 1. From the germline V gene, CDR1 is MNHNS and CDR2 is SASEGT. The material sequenced was CD4+ or CD8+ T cells sorted from blood, taken in a trial of the OX40 agonist ivuxolimab. This chain is built from TRBV6-1 and TRBJ2-6; D gene: possibly TRBD2, on 6 matching bases. The receptor's source is an adult with an advanced solid tumor such as melanoma, head and neck, liver or kidney cancer. CDR3 reads: CASSELAGPGANVLTF. The DNA sequence is given as TGTGCCAGCAGTGAACTGGCGGGGCCTGGGGCCAACGTCCTGACTTTC.